This TCR beta chain is from a study of graft-versus-host responses after intestinal transplantation. Study as a whole: The recipients all started with anti-thymocyte globulin induction and then took tacrolimus and steroids for roughly 3 years.

Data came from immunoSEQ multiplex PCR; TCRdb stores just in-frame clones and leaves some out. The top ten clones hold around 1.4% of a sample with fewer than 100,000 clones, roughly 88% of them seen once. Per the germline V gene, CDR1 is MNHEY and CDR2 is SMNVEV (reference sequence). This CDR3 contains 14 residues. The V end was cut by 0 bases, the J end by 2 bases, with 6 bases between. Source: PBMCs, taken 255 days after intestinal transplant. The V and J genes are TRBV27 and TRBJ2-3; D gene uncertain. The clonotype originates from a human patient who received an intestinal transplant, so some T cells may come from the graft donor. The CDR3, as DNA: TGTGCCAGCAGTTTATCGTACTACACAGATACGCAGTATTTT. The encoded protein is CASSLSYYTDTQYF.